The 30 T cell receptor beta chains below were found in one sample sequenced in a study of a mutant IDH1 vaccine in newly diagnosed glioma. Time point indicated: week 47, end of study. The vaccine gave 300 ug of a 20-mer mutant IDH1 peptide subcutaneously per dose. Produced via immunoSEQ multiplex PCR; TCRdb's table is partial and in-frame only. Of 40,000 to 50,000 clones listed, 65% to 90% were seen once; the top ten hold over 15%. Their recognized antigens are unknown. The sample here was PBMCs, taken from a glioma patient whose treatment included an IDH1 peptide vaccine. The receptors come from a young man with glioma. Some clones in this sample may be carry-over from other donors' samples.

The CDR3 nucleotides read TGCGCCAGCAGCCAAGAATGGGACACTGAAGCTTTCTTT. Its translation is CASSQEWDTEAFF. V usage is TRBV4-3 and J usage is TRBJ1-1; the D is unclear. The CDR3 length is 13 residues. Trimming removed 0 bases from V and 3 bases from J, with 5 bases in between. CDR1 and CDR2 from the germline V gene are LGHNA and YSLEER.

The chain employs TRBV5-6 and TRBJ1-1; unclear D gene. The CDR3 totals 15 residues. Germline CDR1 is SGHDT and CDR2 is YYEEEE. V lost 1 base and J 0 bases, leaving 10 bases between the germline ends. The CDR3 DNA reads TGTGCCAGCAGCTTGCTCAACAGAATGAACACTGAAGCTTTCTTT. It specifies CASSLLNRMNTEAFF.

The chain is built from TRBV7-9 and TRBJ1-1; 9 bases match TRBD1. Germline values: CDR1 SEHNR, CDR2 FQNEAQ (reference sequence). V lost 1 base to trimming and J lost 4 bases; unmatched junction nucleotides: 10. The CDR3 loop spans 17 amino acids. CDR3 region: CASSLVGTGFRSTEAFF. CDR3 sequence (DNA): TGTGCCAGCAGCTTAGTAGGGACAGGGTTCAGGAGCACTGAAGCTTTCTTT.

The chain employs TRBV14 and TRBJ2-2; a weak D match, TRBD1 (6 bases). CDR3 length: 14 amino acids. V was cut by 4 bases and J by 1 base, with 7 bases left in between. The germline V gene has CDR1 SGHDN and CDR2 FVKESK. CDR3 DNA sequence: TGTGCCAGCAGCCCGACAGGGAACACCGGGGAGCTGTTTTTT. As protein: CASSPTGNTGELFF.

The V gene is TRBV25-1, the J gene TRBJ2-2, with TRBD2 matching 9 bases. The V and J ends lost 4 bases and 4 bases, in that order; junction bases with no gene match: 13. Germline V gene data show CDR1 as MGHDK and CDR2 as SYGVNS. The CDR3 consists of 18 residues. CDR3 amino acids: CASSGFLGAGGGTGELFF. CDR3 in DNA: TGTGCCAGCAGTGGTTTCTTAGGAGCGGGGGGCGGCACCGGGGAGCTGTTTTTT. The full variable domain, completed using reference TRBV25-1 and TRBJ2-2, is EADIYQTPRYLVIGTGKKITLECSQTMGHDKMYWYQQDPGMELHLIHYSYGVNSTEKGDLSSESTVSRIRTEHFPLTLESARPSHTSQYLCASSGFLGAGGGTGELFFGEGSRLTVL.

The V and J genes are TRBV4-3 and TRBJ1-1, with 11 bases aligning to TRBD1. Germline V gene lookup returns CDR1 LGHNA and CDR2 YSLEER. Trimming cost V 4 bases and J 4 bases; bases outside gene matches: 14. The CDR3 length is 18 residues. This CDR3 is CASSPQITVGQGGTEAFF. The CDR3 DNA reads TGCGCCAGCAGCCCCCAAATTACCGTGGGACAGGGGGGCACTGAAGCTTTCTTT.

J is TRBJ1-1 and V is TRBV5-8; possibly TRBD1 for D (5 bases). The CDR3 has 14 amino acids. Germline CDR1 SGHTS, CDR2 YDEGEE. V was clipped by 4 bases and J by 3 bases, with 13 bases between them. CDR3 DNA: TGTGCCAGCAGCATAACAGGAGGGCACACTGAAGCTTTCTTT. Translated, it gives CASSITGGHTEAFF.

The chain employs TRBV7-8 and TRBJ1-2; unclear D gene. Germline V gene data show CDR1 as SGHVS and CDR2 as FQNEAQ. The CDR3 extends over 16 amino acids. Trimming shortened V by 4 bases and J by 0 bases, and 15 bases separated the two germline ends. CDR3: CASSSQWGSSNYGYTF. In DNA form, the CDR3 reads TGTGCCAGCAGCTCACAATGGGGATCCTCTAACTATGGCTACACCTTC.

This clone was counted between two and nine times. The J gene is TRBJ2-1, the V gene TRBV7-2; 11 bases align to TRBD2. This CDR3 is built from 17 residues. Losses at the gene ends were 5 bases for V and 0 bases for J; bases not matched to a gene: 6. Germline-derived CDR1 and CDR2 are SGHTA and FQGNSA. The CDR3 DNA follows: TGTGCCAGCAGCGTCCTAGCGGGGGGCTTCTCCTACAATGAGCAGTTCTTC. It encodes CASSVLAGGFSYNEQFF.

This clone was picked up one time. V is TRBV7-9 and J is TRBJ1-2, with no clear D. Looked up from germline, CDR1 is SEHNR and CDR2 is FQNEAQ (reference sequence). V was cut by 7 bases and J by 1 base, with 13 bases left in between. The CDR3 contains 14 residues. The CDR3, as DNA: TGTGCCAGCATGGGGAGCAGCTATAACTATGGCTACACCTTC. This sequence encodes CASMGSSYNYGYTF. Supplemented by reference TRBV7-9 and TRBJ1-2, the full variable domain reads DTGVSQNPRHKITKRGQNVTFRCDPISEHNRLYWYRQTLGQGPEFLTYFQNEAQLEKSRLLSDRFSAERPKGSFSTLEIQRTEQGDSAMYLCASMGSSYNYGYTFGSGTRLTVV.

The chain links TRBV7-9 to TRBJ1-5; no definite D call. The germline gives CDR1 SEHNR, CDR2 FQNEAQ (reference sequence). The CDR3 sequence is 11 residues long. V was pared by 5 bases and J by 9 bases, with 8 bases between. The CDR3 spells CASSRDGPQHF. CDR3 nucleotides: TGTGCCAGCAGCCGTGATGGGCCCCAGCATTTT.

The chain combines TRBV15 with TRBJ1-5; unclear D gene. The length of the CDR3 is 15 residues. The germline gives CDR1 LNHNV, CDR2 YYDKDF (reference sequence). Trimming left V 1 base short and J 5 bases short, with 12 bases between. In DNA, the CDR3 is TGTGCCACCAGCAGAGGTTGGGGAGCCCATCAGCCCCAGCATTTT. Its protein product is CATSRGWGAHQPQHF.

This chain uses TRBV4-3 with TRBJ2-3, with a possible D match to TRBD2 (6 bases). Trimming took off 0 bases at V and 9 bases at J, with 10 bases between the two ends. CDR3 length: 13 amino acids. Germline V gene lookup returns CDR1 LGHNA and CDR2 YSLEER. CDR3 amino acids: CASSQDHGGTQYF. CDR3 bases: TGCGCCAGCAGCCAAGATCATGGGGGGACGCAGTATTTT.

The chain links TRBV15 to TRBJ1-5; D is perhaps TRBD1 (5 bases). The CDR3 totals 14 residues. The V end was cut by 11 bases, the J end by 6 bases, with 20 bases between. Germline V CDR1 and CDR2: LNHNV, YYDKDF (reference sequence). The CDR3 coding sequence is TGTGCCGCCGGAGAAGGGGTGGTTAGTCAGCCCCAGCATTTT. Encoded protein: CAAGEGVVSQPQHF.

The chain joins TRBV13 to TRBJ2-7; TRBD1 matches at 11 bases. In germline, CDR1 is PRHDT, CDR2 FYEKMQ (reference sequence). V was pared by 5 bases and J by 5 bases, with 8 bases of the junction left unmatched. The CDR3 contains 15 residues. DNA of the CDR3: TGTGCCAGCAGCCCAAAGGGACAGGGGGGCCACGAGCAGTACTTC. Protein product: CASSPKGQGGHEQYF.

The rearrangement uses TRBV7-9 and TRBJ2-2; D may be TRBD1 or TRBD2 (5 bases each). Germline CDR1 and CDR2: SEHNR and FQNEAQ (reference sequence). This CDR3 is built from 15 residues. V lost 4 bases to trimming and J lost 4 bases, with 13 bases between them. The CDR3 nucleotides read TGTGCCAGCAGCTACCTCAGGGAGAGCACCGGGGAGCTGTTTTTT. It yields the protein CASSYLRESTGELFF.

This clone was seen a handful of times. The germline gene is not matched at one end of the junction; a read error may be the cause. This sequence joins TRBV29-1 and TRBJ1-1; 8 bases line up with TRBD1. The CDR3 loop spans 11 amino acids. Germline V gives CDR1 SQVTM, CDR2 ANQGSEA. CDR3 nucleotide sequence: TGCAGCGTAGAAGGACAGGGAAGAGCTTTCTTT. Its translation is CSVEGQGRAFF.

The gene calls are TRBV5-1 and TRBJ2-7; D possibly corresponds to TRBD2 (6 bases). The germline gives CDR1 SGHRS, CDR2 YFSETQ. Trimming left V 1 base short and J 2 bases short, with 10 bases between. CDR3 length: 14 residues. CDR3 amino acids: CASSLRAGPYEQYF. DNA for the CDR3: TGCGCCAGCAGCTTGCGGGCGGGGCCCTACGAGCAGTACTTC.

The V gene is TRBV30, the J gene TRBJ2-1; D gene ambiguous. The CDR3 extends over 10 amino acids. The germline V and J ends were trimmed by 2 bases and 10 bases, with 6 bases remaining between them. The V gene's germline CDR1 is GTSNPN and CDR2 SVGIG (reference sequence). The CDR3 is CAWSPSEQFF. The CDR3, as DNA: TGTGCCTGGAGTCCTTCAGAGCAGTTCTTC.

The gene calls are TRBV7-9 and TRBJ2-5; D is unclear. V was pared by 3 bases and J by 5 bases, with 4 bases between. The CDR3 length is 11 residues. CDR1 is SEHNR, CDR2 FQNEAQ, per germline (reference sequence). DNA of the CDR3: TGTGCCAGCAGCTTCGGGGAGACCCAGTACTTC. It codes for CASSFGETQYF.

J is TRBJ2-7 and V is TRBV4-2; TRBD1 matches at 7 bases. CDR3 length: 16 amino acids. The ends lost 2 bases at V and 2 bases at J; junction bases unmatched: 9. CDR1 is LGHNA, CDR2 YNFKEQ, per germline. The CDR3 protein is CASSQPQGMVPYEQYF. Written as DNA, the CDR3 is TGTGCCAGCAGCCAACCACAGGGGATGGTTCCCTACGAGCAGTACTTC.

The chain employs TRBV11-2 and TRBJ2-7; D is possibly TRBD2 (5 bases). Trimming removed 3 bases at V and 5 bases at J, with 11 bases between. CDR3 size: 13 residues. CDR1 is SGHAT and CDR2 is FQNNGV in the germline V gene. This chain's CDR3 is CASSFLTGDEQYF. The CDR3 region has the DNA TGTGCCAGCAGCTTTCTTACCGGGGACGAGCAGTACTTC.

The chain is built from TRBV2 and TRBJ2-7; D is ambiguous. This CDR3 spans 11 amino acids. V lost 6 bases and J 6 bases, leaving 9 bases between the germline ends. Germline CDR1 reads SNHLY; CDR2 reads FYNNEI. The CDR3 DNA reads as TGTGCCAGCAGGGAGAACTCCGAGCAGTACTTC. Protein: CASRENSEQYF.

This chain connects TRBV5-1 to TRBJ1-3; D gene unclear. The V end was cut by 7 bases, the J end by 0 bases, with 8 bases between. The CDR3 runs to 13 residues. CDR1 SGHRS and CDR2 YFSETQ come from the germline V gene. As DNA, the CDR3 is TGCGCCAGCGGGCGGGCCTCTGGAAACACCATATATTTT. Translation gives CASGRASGNTIYF.

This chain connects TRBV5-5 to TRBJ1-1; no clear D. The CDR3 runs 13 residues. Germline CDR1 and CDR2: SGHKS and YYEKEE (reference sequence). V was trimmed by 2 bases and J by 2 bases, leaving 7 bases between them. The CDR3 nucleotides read TGTGCCAGCAGCTTTGGAGCAAACACTGAAGCTTTCTTT. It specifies CASSFGANTEAFF.

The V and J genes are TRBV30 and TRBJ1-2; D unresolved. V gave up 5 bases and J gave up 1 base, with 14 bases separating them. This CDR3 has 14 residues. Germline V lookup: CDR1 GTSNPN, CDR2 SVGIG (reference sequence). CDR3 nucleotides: TGTGCCTGGGATCCCACCGGGCTTAACTATGGCTACACCTTC. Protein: CAWDPTGLNYGYTF.

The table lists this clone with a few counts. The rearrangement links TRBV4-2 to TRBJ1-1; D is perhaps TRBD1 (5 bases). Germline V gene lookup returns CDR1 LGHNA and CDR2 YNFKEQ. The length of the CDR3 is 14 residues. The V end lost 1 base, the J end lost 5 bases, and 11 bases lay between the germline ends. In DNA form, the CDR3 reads TGTGCCAGCAGCCAAGGACAGAGGTCGACTGAAGCTTTCTTT. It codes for CASSQGQRSTEAFF.

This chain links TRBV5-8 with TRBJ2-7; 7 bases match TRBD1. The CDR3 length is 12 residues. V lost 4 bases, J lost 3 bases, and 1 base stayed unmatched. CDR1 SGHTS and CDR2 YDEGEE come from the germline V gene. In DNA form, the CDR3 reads TGTGCCAGCAGCCGGGACAGCTACGAGCAGTACTTC. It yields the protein CASSRDSYEQYF.

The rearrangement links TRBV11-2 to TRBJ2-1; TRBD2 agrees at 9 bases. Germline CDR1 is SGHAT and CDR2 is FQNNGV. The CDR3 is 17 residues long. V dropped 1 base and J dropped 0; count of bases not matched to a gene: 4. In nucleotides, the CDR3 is TGTGCCAGCAGCTTAGGGCTAGCGGGGAGCTCCTACAATGAGCAGTTCTTC. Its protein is CASSLGLAGSSYNEQFF.

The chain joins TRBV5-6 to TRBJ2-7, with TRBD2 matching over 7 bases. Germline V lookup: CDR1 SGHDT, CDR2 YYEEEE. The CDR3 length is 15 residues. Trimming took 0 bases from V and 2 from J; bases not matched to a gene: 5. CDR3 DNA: TGTGCCAGCAGCTTGGGCGAGCGGGACCCCTACGAGCAGTACTTC. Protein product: CASSLGERDPYEQYF. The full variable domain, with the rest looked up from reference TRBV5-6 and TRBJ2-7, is DAGVTQSPTHLIKTRGQQVTLRCSPKSGHDTVSWYQQALGQGPQFIFQYYEEEERQRGNFPDRFSGHQFPNYSSELNVNALLLGDSALYLCASSLGERDPYEQYFGPGTRLTVT.